The source of this TCR beta chain is a study of shared clonotypes between healthy human individuals (dated by TCRdb to the early 2020s). Regarding the study in general: The cohort included three men and a couple of women between 18 and 49 years of age. For each donor, three plates each were used for CD4 naive and CD4 memory, two plates were used for CD8 naive, and one plate was used for CD8 memory. To estimate repertoire size and how much clonotype sharing occurs between individuals, the study deeply sequenced the blood TCR repertoires of several healthy adults. To increase sequencing depth and limit assay-specific biases, different laboratories used diverse techniques to prepare libraries and sequence TCR repertoires. Per donor, leukapheresis produced somewhere between about 0.94 and 8.9 billion PBMCs.

Taken from cysteine to phenylalanine, the CDR3 has 15 residues. This entry keeps only the CDR3 DNA: 45 bases, framed from base 1. In the germline V gene, CDR1 corresponds to SGHVS and CDR2 to FNYEAQ. V is cut by 2 bases and J by 11 bases, and the space between the germline ends is 22 bases. Notes on this clone: Its specific antigen is unknown. Nothing much larger sits one base from this clone, and base qualities are not available.

What the study reported, not specific to this receptor: Because the study included only a small number of donors, the genetic and exposure-history diversity represented was limited. Higher generation probabilities were observed for clonotypes shared by all four sorted-subset donors than for non-shared clonotypes. Only blood was sampled, and tissue TCR repertoires likely differ from those in blood. About 4.5% of naive CD4, more than 3% of naive CD8, 2% to 2.5% of memory CD4, and approximately 0.4% of memory CD8 clonotypes were shared across several donors. Naive subsets generally had larger estimated clonotype richness than memory subsets did. Incomplete sequencing was indicated by rarefaction of sorted-subset datasets, despite the large sequencing depth. Pairwise subsampling led to the expectation that sequencing depth would affect the degree of clonotype sharing among donors.

TCR CDR3 regions were amplified from genomic DNA by multiplex PCR using the deep immunoSEQ assay. Extracted genomic DNA from each cell subset was distributed evenly across all wells of several immunoSEQ 96-well plates, and each plate was treated as a replicate. For sorted subsets, each replicate PCR was loaded with around 200 ng genomic DNA, equivalent to about 30,000 T cell genomes. Purified libraries were quantified with a Qubit 3.0 fluorometer, sized on a Bioanalyzer 2100, and re-quantified with the KAPA Library Quantification kit. Every immunoSEQ 96-well plate was sequenced on a dedicated single-read 150-cycle Illumina NextSeq 550 flow cell. The source study handled its data this way. Because the immunoSEQ output held only junctional sequences and lacked quality scores, the filtering could not match the filtering applied to full-length reads. To assign V/J genes and CDR3, sequences were annotated against IMGT germline references using PyIR, a Python wrapper for IgBLAST v1.9. Any read was removed if the V/J assignment was weak (E-value above 1e-6), the CDR3 was missing, or the read contained stop codons, out-of-frame junctions, or ambiguous translated residues. V3J clonotypes were defined by identical inferred V gene, J gene, and CDR3 amino acid sequence. Percentage overlap between repertoires was computed as shared unique clonotypes divided by the size of the smaller repertoire. Richness of each repertoire was evaluated using RTK rarefaction, the Chao1 estimator, and Recon v2.1 estimates of unobserved clonotypes. For all TCRbeta clonotypes obtained by the gDNA method from a handful of donors, generation probabilities were computed with OLGA. TCRdb limited this immuneACCESS table to in-frame rearrangements with V and J called. A share of clones is missing; checked studies link under half to unresolved V genes, and the rest is unexplained. D and trimming come from the DNA, and the V and J calls and clone size come from that table. In all, the sample holds approximately 2.3 million clones, and 85% to 95% of those were seen once. The ten largest clonotypes hold roughly 0.36% of the sample.

The donors were healthy, HIV-negative adults who had no recently reported acute infections or vaccinations. Only Caucasian adults living in Nashville, Tennessee, USA were represented among the donors. Magnetic negative selection was used to enrich CD4+ T cells, after which naive cells were positively selected on CD45RA and the negative fraction became the memory subset. Blood was obtained by leukapheresis, after which PBMCs were separated by Ficoll-Histopaque density gradient centrifugation and cryopreserved in liquid nitrogen vapor phase. Analytical flow cytometry was used to check the purity and quantity of each magnetically sorted T cell population. Each sorted fraction had its genomic DNA isolated and then quantified by UV absorbance on a Nanodrop 2000c.

The chain joins TRBV7-6 to TRBJ2-7; the D gene is perhaps TRBD1 or TRBD2, as each covers 5 bases. This sequence was found in a man in his late teens or twenties in good health. Some clones in this sample may be carry-over from other donors' samples. Sequencing input: naive CD4+ T cells from PBMCs. The cell subset or site label on this specimen signifies: CD45RA+ positively selected. For the CDR3, the sequence is CASSLTPGPGVYEYF. The nucleotide sequence is given as TGTGCCAGCAGCTTAACCCCGGGGCCCGGGGTGTATGAGTACTTC.